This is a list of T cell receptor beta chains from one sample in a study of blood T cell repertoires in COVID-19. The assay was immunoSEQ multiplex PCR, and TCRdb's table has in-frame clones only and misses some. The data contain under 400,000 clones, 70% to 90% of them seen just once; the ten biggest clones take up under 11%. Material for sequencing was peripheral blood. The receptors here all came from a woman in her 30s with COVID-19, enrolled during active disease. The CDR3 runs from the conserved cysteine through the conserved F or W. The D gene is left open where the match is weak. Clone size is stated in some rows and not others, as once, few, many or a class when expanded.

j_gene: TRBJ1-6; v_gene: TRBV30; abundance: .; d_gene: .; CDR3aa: CAWKVAGSTSPLHF; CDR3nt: TGTGCCTGGAAGGTGGCAGGGTCTACCTCACCCCTCCACTTT
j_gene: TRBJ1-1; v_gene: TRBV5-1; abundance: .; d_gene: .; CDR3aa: CASSLDGFDTEAFF; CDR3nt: TGCGCCAGCAGCTTGGACGGGTTCGACACTGAAGCTTTCTTT
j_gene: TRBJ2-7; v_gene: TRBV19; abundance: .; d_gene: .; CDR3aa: CASSISSAYSYEQYF; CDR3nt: TGTGCCAGTAGTATATCTAGCGCCTATTCCTACGAGCAGTACTTC
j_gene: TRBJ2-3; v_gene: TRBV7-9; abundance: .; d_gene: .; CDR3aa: CASLPGGTDTQYF; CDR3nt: TGTGCCAGCCTGCCAGGGGGGACAGATACGCAGTATTTT
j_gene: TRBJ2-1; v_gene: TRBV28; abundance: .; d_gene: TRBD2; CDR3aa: CASSTSGRVEEQFF; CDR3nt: TGTGCCAGCTCTACTAGCGGGAGGGTGGAGGAGCAGTTCTTC
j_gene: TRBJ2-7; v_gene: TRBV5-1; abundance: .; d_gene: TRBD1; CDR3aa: CASSLGEGAHEQYF; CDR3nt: TGCGCCAGCAGCTTAGGCGAGGGGGCCCACGAGCAGTACTTC
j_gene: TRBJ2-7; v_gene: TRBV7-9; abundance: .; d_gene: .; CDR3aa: CASSPTDRPGYEQYF; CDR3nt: TGTGCCAGCAGCCCGACAGACCGTCCAGGGTACGAGCAGTACTTC
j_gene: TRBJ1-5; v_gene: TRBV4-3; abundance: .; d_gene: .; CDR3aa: CASSHSSSAGQPQHF; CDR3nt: TGCGCCAGCAGCCATTCCTCCTCGGCAGGTCAGCCCCAGCATTTT
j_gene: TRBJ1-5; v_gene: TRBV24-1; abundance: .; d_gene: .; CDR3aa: CATSDPGQFNQPQHF; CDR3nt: TGTGCCACCAGTGATCCCGGACAGTTCAATCAGCCCCAGCATTTT
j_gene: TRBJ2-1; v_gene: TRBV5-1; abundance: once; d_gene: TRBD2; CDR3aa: CASSLWGGGLAGNEQFF; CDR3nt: TGCGCCAGCAGCTTGTGGGGCGGGGGACTAGCTGGCAATGAGCAGTTCTTC
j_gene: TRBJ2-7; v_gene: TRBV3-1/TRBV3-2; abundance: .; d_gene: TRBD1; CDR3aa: CASRQGAGYEQYF; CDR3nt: TGTGCCAGCAGACAGGGGGCTGGTTACGAGCAGTACTTC
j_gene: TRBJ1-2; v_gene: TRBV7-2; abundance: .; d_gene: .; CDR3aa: CASSLAPQTIPYGYTF; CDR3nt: TGTGCCAGCAGCTTAGCGCCTCAGACTATTCCGTATGGCTACACCTTC
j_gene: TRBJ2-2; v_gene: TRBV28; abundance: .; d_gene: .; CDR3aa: CASRLVTGELFF; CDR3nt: TGTGCCAGCAGGCTAGTCACCGGGGAGCTGTTTTTT
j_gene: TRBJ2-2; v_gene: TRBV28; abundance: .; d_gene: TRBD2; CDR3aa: CASSSTGLVLGELFF; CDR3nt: TGTGCCAGCAGTTCCACGGGACTAGTCTTGGGGGAGCTGTTTTTT
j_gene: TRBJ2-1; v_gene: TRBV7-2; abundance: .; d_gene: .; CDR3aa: CASSRDGIANEQFF; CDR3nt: TGTGCCAGCAGCCGCGACGGAATAGCCAATGAGCAGTTCTTC
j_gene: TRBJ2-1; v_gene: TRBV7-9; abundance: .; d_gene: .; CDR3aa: CASSLGGSSQGEQFF; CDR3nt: TGTGCCAGCAGCTTAGGGGGAAGTAGCCAGGGTGAGCAGTTCTTC
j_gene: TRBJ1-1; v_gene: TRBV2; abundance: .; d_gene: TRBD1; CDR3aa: CASREKTGMNTEAFF; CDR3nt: TGTGCCAGCAGGGAAAAGACAGGGATGAACACTGAAGCTTTCTTT
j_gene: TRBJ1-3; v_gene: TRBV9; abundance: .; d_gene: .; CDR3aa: CASSVASGGNTIYF; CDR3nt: TGTGCCAGCAGCGTAGCTTCGGGAGGAAACACCATATATTTT
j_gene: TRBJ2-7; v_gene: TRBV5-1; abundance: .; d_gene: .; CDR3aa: CASSQSDFAYEQYF; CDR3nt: TGCGCCAGCAGCCAGTCGGACTTCGCCTACGAGCAGTACTTC
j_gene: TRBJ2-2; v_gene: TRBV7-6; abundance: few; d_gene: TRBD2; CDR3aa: CASSLEASGSAGELFF; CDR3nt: TGTGCCAGCAGCTTAGAGGCTAGCGGGAGTGCCGGGGAGCTGTTTTTT
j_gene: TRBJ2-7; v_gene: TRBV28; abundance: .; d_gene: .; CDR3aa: CASSLGGGPSYEQYF; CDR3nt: TGTGCCAGCAGTTTAGGAGGCGGGCCATCCTACGAGCAGTACTTC
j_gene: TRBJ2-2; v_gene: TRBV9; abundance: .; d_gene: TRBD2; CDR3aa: CASSVETSGRTNTGELFF; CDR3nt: TGTGCCAGCAGCGTAGAAACTAGCGGTAGGACGAACACCGGGGAGCTGTTTTTT
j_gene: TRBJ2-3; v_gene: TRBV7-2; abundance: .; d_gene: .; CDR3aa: CASTLGDSPSTDTQYF; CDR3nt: TGTGCCAGCACCCTTGGCGACAGTCCTAGCACAGATACGCAGTATTTT
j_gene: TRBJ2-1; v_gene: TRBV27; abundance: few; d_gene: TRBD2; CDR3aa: CASSPNALAGDYNEQFF; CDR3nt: TGTGCCAGCAGTCCGAACGCGCTAGCGGGGGATTACAATGAGCAGTTCTTC
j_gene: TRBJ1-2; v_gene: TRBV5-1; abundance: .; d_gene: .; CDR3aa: CASSLVAGEGYTF; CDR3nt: TGCGCCAGCAGCTTAGTAGCGGGTGAGGGCTACACCTTC
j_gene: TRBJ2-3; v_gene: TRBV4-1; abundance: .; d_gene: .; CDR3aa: CASSQAEGGARDTQYF; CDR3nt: TGCGCCAGCAGCCAAGCTGAAGGGGGGGCGAGGGATACGCAGTATTTT
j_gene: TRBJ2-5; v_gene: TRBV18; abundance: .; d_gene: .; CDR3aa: CASSLSPLRGTQYF; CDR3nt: TGTGCCAGCTCACTTAGCCCCCTTCGGGGGACCCAGTACTTC
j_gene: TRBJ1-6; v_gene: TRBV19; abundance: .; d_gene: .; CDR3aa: CASSARDSLTPLHF; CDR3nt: TGTGCCAGTAGTGCCCGGGACTCTCTGACACCCCTCCACTTT
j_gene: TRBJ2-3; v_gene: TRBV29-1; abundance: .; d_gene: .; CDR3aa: CSVESFSTDTQYF; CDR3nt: TGCAGCGTTGAGAGTTTTAGCACAGATACGCAGTATTTT
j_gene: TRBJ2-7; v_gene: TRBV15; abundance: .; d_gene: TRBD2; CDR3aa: CATSRDSNSGTDEQYF; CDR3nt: TGTGCCACCAGCAGAGATTCTAATAGCGGGACGGACGAGCAGTACTTC
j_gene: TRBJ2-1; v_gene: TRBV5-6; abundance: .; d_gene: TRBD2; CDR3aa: CASSFTSAPYNEQFF; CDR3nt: TGTGCCAGCAGCTTCACTAGCGCACCTTACAATGAGCAGTTCTTC
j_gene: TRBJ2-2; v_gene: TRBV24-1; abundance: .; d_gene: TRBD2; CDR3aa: CATSERREIGELFF; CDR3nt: TGTGCCACCAGTGAGCGGCGGGAGATCGGGGAGCTGTTTTTT
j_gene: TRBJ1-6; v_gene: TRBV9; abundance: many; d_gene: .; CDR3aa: CASSVGLGKESPLHF; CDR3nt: TGTGCCAGCAGCGTAGGTTTGGGCAAGGAATCACCCCTCCACTTT
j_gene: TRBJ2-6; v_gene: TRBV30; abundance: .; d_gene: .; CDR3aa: CAGGGLISGANVLTF; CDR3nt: TGTGCCGGAGGGGGACTAATCTCTGGGGCCAACGTCCTGACTTTC
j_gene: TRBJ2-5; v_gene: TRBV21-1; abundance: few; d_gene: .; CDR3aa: CASSGGTGVMRYF; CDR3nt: TGTGCCAGCAGCGGGGGGACAGGGGTTATGAGGTACTTC
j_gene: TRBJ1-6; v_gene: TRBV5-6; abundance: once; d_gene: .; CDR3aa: CASSRMGQGGLGPLHF; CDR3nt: TGTGCCAGCAGCCGGATGGGCCAGGGAGGATTGGGACCCCTCCACTTT
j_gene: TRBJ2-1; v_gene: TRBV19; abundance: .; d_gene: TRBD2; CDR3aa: CASSMRAGVVDNEQFF; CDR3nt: TGTGCCAGTAGTATGAGGGCGGGAGTGGTAGACAATGAGCAGTTCTTC
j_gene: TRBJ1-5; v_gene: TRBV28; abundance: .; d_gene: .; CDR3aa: CASSLSNSFSNQPQHF; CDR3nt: TGTGCCAGCAGTTTATCCAACAGTTTTAGCAATCAGCCCCAGCATTTT
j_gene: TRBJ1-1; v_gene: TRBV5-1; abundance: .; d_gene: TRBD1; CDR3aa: CASSWGQNSEAFF; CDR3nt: TGCGCCAGCAGCTGGGGACAGAACTCTGAAGCTTTCTTT
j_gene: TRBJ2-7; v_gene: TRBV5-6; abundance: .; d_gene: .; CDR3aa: CASSLFQTTYEQYF; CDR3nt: TGTGCCAGCAGCTTGTTTCAAACTACCTACGAGCAGTACTTC
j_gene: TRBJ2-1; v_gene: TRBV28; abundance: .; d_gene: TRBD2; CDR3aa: CASSLLAGAGEQFF; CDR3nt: TGTGCCAGCAGTTTACTAGCGGGAGCAGGTGAGCAGTTCTTC
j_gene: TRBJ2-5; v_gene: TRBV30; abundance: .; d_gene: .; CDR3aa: CAWSTGAGYQETQYF; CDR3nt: TGTGCCTGGAGTACAGGGGCGGGGTACCAAGAGACCCAGTACTTC
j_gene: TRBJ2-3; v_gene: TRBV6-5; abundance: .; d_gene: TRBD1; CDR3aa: CATEGQGTDTQYF; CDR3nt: TGTGCCACCGAGGGACAGGGAACAGATACGCAGTATTTT
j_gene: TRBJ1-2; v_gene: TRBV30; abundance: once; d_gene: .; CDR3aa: CAWSVPIGGYTF; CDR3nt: TGTGCCTGGAGTGTACCTATCGGGGGCTACACCTTC
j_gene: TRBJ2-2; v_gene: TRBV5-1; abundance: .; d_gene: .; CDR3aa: CASSLDHPGTGELFF; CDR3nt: TGCGCCAGCAGCCTAGACCACCCGGGGACCGGGGAGCTGTTTTTT
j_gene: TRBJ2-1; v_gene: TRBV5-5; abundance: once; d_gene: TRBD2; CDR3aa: CASSSPIMAGVANEQFF; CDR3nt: TGTGCCAGCAGCTCCCCGATTATGGCGGGAGTAGCAAATGAGCAGTTCTTC
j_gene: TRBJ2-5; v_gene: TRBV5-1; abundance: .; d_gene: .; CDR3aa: CASRGQGTETQYF; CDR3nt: TGCGCCAGCAGGGGGCAGGGTACAGAGACCCAGTACTTC
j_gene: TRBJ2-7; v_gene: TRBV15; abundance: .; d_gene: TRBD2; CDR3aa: CATSGGGSGAEQYF; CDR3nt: TGTGCCACCAGTGGCGGGGGATCGGGCGCCGAGCAGTACTTC